This is a list of T cell receptor beta chains from one sample in a study of T cells after yellow fever vaccination. TCRdb itself ran the 5' RACE reads through MiXCR, one entry per CDR3 protein. The sample holds approximately 350,000 distinct CDR3 sequences, roughly 10% seen once. Here the sequenced sample was PBMCs, taken on the day of the first yellow fever vaccination. The origin of the receptors is a man between 18 and 29 years old who received the YFV17D yellow fever vaccine. CDR3s include the opening cysteine and the closing phenylalanine or tryptophan. The order of the fields is J gene, V gene, clone size, D gene, CDR3 DNA, CDR3 protein. The D gene is left open where the match is weak. Clone size is shown for a subset of rows, as once, few, many or a class of expanded clone.

TRBJ1-3 TRBV30 few - TGTGCCTGGAGGGCTGGAAACACCATATATTTT CAWRAGNTIYF
TRBJ1-2 TRBV7-9 - - TGTGCCAGCAGCTTGACAGAATCATCTAACTATGGCTACACCTTC CASSLTESSNYGYTF
TRBJ2-1 TRBV25-1 few TRBD2 TGTGCCAGCAGTGACGGACTAGCGGGGCCCTCCTACAATGAGCAGTTCTTC CASSDGLAGPSYNEQFF
TRBJ2-2 TRBV20-1 - TRBD2 TGCAGTGCCAGGGGACTAGGGAACACCGGGGAGCTGTTTTTT CSARGLGNTGELFF
TRBJ1-4 TRBV5-5 few TRBD1 TGTGCCAGCAGCGATTCGACAGGGCCTCGCGAAAAACTGTTTTTT CASSDSTGPREKLFF
TRBJ1-1 TRBV6-2/TRBV6-3 few - TGTGCCAGCAACATGGGCGGTGAAGCTTTCTTT CASNMGGEAFF
TRBJ1-1 TRBV13 many TRBD1 TGTGCCAGCAGATGGAAGGGGGCCTTTGACACTGAAGCTTTCTTT CASRWKGAFDTEAFF
TRBJ2-5 TRBV18 - - TGTGCCAGCTCACCATGGCGTCGGGGGTTGCGAGAGACCCAGTACTTC CASSPWRRGLRETQYF
TRBJ1-1 TRBV7-9 few - TGTGCCAGCAGCTTATACAGGGACACTGAAGCTTTCTTT CASSLYRDTEAFF
TRBJ1-4 TRBV15 few - TGTGCCACCAGCAGAGACGTAGGGAGAGGTGAAAAACTGTTTTTT CATSRDVGRGEKLFF
TRBJ2-1 TRBV20-1 many TRBD2 TGCAGTGCTAGGCCCCTAGCGGGGAGAGATGAGCAGTTCTTC CSARPLAGRDEQFF
TRBJ1-2 TRBV9 few - TGTGCCAGCAGCGACCGGCCAGGGTTAGATGGCTACACCTTC CASSDRPGLDGYTF
TRBJ1-1 TRBV11-2 once TRBD1 TGTGCCAGCAGCTTAATATCAGGGGGAACTGAAGCTTTCTTT CASSLISGGTEAFF
TRBJ2-3 TRBV20-1 - TRBD2 TGCAGTGCTAGAGTCCCTAGCGGCACCCCAACAGATACGCAGTATTTT CSARVPSGTPTDTQYF
TRBJ2-5 TRBV7-2 few - TGTGCCAGCAGCCGCCAAGGGGCGACCCAGTACTTC CASSRQGATQYF
TRBJ2-1 TRBV29-1 - - TGCAGCTCACGGACGGATTCCTACAATGAGCAGTTCTTC CSSRTDSYNEQFF
TRBJ2-1 TRBV4-2 - - TGTGCCAGCAGCCAAGGGGGGGGCCCCTGGAATGAGCAGTTCTTC CASSQGGGPWNEQFF
TRBJ2-2 TRBV20-1 many - TGCAGTGCTAGAACTACGCTAGGGACCGGGGAGCTGTTTTTT CSARTTLGTGELFF
TRBJ2-5 TRBV7-2 - - TGTGCCAGCAGCTTAAGGCGGGCAGGAGCCCAGTACTTC CASSLRRAGAQYF
TRBJ2-1 TRBV9 few - TGTGCCAGCAGCGGGGGACTGGCTACTGAGCAGTTCTTC CASSGGLATEQFF
TRBJ1-3 TRBV12-3/TRBV12-4 many TRBD1 TGTGCCAGCAGTTTAGGCACAGGGGCCACTGGAAACACCATATATTTT CASSLGTGATGNTIYF
TRBJ2-7 TRBV7-2 few TRBD2 TGTGCCAGCACCTCCTCCTCCGGGAGGGCCTACGAGCAGTACTTC CASTSSSGRAYEQYF
TRBJ2-7 TRBV20-1 few - TGCAGTGCTAACCAGAGGGCACAGAACTACGAGCAGTACTTC CSANQRAQNYEQYF
TRBJ2-1 TRBV4-1 - TRBD2 TGCGCCAGCAGCCAAGGTATCCAGCGGGGGGGGGGTGAGCAGTTCTTC CASSQGIQRGGGEQFF
TRBJ1-4 TRBV10-3 - TRBD1 TGTGCCGCGCGGACAGGGGGAGATGAAAAACTGTTTTTT CAARTGGDEKLFF
TRBJ2-2 TRBV5-1 many - TGCGCCAGCAGCTTCCAACAGGGCTCCGGGGAGCTGTTTTTT CASSFQQGSGELFF
TRBJ1-2 TRBV20-1 few - TGCAGTGCCAAGAGACAAGTCACTACGGGCTACACCTTC CSAKRQVTTGYTF
TRBJ2-3 TRBV9 - - TGTGCCAGCAGCTGGGGGGGCTCAGATACGCAGTATTTT CASSWGGSDTQYF
TRBJ1-2 TRBV28 - - TGTGCCAGCAGTTTAGGGGGGGTTTCCCCCTATGGCTACACCTTC CASSLGGVSPYGYTF
TRBJ2-3 TRBV6-5 few - TGTGCCAGCAGTTTGCCAGGGGCTCCAGATACGCAGTATTTT CASSLPGAPDTQYF
TRBJ2-7 TRBV12-3/TRBV12-4 - - TGTGCCAGCAGTTCAAGGGCGGGGGCTTCCTACGAGCAGTACTTC CASSSRAGASYEQYF
TRBJ2-3 TRBV29-1 - - TGCAGCGCCGCGGGGTGGGGTCCCAAAGATACGCAGTATTTT CSAAGWGPKDTQYF
TRBJ1-2 TRBV28 many - TGTGCCAGCAGTTTACCCGGGACAAACCGAGGCTACACCTTC CASSLPGTNRGYTF
TRBJ1-1 TRBV7-9 - - TGTGCCAGCACTCCGGAGGGCACTGAAGCTTTCTTT CASTPEGTEAFF
TRBJ1-6 TRBV20-1 few - TGCAGTGCTAGCCAGGGCTTGGTCAATTCACCCCTCCACTTT CSASQGLVNSPLHF
TRBJ2-3 TRBV9 few - TGTGCCAGCAGCGTATTGGACTATGCCCGAGATACGCAGTATTTT CASSVLDYARDTQYF
TRBJ2-3 TRBV5-1 - TRBD1 TGCGCCAGCAGCGCCAGGGGGCCCCCGGATACGCAGTATTTT CASSARGPPDTQYF
TRBJ1-2 TRBV7-8 - - TGTGCCAGCAGCCTTGGGGACTCAGCTATCGGCTACACCTTC CASSLGDSAIGYTF
TRBJ2-1 TRBV5-1 - - TGCGCCAGCGGGAGACTCTCCTACAATGAGCAGTTCTTC CASGRLSYNEQFF
TRBJ1-5 TRBV5-6 - - TGTGCCAGCAGCTTGGTGGCAGGGAATCAGCCCCAGCATTTT CASSLVAGNQPQHF
TRBJ1-2 TRBV30 few TRBD1 TGTGCCTGGAGTCCCGGGACAGGATATGGCTACACCTTC CAWSPGTGYGYTF
TRBJ1-5 TRBV21-1 - - TGTGCCAGCAGCAAGGCCCCCCCGGTATGTAGCAATCAGCCCCAGCATTTT CASSKAPPVCSNQPQHF
TRBJ1-1 TRBV10-2 once - TGCGCCAGCAGTGGAGTACCGGGGGGCACTGAAGCTTTCTTT CASSGVPGGTEAFF
TRBJ1-4 TRBV10-2 few - TGCGCCAGCAGTGCACTTCCACCAGGCCTCAATGAAAAACTGTTTTTT CASSALPPGLNEKLFF
TRBJ2-7 TRBV5-1 few TRBD1 TGCGCCAGCAGCTCCGGACAGGGGGCTCTTGGCGAGCAGTACTTC CASSSGQGALGEQYF
TRBJ2-3 TRBV6-2/TRBV6-3 few - TGTGCCAGCAACCAGCGTCGGGGGTCAGATACGCAGTATTTT CASNQRRGSDTQYF
TRBJ1-6 TRBV4-1 many - TGCGCCAGCAGCCAAGGGAGCTCCTATAATTCACCCCTCCACTTT CASSQGSSYNSPLHF
TRBJ2-5 TRBV7-8 - - TGTGCCAGCAGCTTAGCACCTTTGGGACGGGCCTTAGGGGAGACCCAGTACTTC CASSLAPLGRALGETQYF
TRBJ1-2 TRBV5-1 few - TGCGCCAGCAGCTCCCACCGGGACCTCAACTATGGCTACACCTTC CASSSHRDLNYGYTF
TRBJ2-5 TRBV10-3 - TRBD1 TGTGCCATCAGGGACAGGGATCAAGAGACCCAGTACTTC CAIRDRDQETQYF
TRBJ2-3 TRBV7-8 - - TGTGCCAGCAGCTTAAACAGCCTGGGAAATACGCAGTATTTT CASSLNSLGNTQYF
TRBJ2-4 TRBV4-3 - - TGCGCCAGCAGCCAAAGGACAGCCAAAAACATTCAGTACTTC CASSQRTAKNIQYF
TRBJ1-1 TRBV15 few - TGTGCCACCAGCAGAGGGACAGCTCTGACCGCTGAAGCTTTCTTT CATSRGTALTAEAFF
TRBJ2-5 TRBV4-1 many - TGCGCCAGCAGCCAAGATGGGCTAGTCGCTCGAAGTTCAGAGACCCAGTACTTC CASSQDGLVARSSETQYF
TRBJ2-3 TRBV4-2 - - TGTGCCAGCAGCCAAGAATGGGGAGGTACGCAGTATTTT CASSQEWGGTQYF
TRBJ2-1 TRBV14 many TRBD1 TGTGCCAGCAGCCACCGGGACAGGGAAGGAGGGTATGAGTTCTTC CASSHRDREGGYEFF
TRBJ1-2 TRBV6-2/TRBV6-3 - - TGTGCCAGCAGTCGGGGTAAAAGAGGCGGCTACACCTTC CASSRGKRGGYTF
TRBJ2-5 TRBV5-6 - TRBD1 TGTGCCAGCAGCTTGGGAGGAGACAGGGACCGAGAGACCCAGTACTTC CASSLGGDRDRETQYF
TRBJ1-1 TRBV7-9 - TRBD1 TGTGCCAGCAGCCCTGGGACAGGGGACCCTGGAGCTTTCTTT CASSPGTGDPGAFF
TRBJ1-1 TRBV7-6 - - TGTGCCAGCAGCTCGGGGACAATTCCTGAAGCTTTCTTT CASSSGTIPEAFF